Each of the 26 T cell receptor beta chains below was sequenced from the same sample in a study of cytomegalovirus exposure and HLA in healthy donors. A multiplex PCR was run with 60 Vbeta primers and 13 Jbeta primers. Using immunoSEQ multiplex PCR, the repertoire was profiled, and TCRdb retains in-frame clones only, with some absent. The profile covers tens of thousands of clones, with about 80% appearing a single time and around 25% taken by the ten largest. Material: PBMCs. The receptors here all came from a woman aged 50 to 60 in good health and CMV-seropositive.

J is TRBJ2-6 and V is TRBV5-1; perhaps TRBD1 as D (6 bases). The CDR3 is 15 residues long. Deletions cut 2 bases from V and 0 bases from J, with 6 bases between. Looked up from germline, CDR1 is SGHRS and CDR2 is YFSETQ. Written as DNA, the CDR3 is TGCGCCAGCAGCTTACAGGGCTCTGGGGCCAACGTCCTGACTTTC. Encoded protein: CASSLQGSGANVLTF.

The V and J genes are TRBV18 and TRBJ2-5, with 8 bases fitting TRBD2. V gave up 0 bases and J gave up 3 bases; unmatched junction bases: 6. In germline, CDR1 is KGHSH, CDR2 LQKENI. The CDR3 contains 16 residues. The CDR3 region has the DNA TGTGCCAGCTCACCACCGCATAGCGGGATGGAAGAGACCCAGTACTTC. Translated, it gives CASSPPHSGMEETQYF.

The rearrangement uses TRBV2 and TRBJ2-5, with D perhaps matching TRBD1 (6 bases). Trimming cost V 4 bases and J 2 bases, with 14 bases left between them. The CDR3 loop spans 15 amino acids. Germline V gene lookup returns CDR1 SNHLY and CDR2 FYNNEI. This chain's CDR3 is CASSAGEQGQETQYF. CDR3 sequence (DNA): TGTGCCAGCAGTGCAGGAGAACAGGGTCAAGAGACCCAGTACTTC.

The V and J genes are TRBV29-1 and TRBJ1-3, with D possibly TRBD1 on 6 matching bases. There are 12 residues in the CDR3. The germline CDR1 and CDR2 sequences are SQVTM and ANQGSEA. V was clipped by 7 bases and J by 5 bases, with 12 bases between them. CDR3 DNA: TGCAGCGCAGGGGACACCAGAAACACCATATATTTT. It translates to CSAGDTRNTIYF. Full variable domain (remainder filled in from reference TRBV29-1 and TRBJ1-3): SAVISQKPSRDICQRGTSLTIQCQVDSQVTMMFWYRQQPGQSLTLIATANQGSEATYESGFVIDKFPISRPNLTFSTLTVSNMSPEDSSIYLCSAGDTRNTIYFGEGSWLTVV.

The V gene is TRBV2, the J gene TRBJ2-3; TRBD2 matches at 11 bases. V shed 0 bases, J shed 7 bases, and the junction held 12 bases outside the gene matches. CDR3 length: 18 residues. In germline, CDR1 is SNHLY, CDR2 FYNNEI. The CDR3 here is CASSEAPSGGTLLYTQYF. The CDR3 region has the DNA TGTGCCAGCAGTGAAGCGCCTAGCGGGGGGACTCTCCTCTATACGCAGTATTTT.

This CDR3 is CASSLRAGVGHNEQFF. The DNA for the CDR3 is TGTGCCAGCAGCTTGCGGGCGGGAGTGGGTCACAATGAGCAGTTCTTC. The rearrangement links TRBV7-8 to TRBJ2-1, with 7 bases identical to TRBD2. The V gene's germline CDR1 is SGHVS and CDR2 FQNEAQ. Trimming took 3 bases from V and 5 from J; bases not matched to a gene: 10. The CDR3 runs to 16 residues.

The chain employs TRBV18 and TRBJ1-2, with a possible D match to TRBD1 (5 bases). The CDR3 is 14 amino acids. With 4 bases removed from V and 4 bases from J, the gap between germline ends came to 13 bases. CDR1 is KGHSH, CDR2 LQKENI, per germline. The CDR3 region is CASSQGGGGYGYTF. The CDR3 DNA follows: TGTGCCAGCTCACAGGGAGGCGGGGGCTATGGCTACACCTTC.

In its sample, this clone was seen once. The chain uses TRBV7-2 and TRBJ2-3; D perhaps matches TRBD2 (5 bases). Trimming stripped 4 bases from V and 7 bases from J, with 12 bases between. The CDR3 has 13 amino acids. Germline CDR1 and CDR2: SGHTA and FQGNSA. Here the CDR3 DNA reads TGTGCCAGCAGCTCGAATAGCGTAAATACGCAGTATTTT. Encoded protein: CASSSNSVNTQYF.

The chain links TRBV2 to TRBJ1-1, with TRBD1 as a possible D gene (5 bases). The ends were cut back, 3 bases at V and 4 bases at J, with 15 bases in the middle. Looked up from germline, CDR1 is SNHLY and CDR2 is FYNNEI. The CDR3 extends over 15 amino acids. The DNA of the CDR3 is TGTGCCAGCAGTGATTTTTATTCAGGGTTCACTGAAGCTTTCTTT. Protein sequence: CASSDFYSGFTEAFF.

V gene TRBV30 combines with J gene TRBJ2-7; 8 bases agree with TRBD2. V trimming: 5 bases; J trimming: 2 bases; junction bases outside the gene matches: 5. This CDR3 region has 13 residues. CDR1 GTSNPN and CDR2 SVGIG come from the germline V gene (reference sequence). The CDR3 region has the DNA TGTGCCTGGCGGGGGGGGCCGACCTACGAGCAGTACTTC. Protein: CAWRGGPTYEQYF.

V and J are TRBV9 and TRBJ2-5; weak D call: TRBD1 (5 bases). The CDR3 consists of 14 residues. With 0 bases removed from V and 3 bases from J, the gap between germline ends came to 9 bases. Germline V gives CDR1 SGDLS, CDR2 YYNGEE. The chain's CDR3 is CASSVAGAKETQYF. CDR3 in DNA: TGTGCCAGCAGCGTAGCTGGGGCGAAAGAGACCCAGTACTTC.

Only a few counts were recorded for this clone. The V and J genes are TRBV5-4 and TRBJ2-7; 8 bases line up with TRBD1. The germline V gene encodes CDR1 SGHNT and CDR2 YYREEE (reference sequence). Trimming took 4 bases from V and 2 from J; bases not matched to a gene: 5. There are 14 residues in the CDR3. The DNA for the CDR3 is TGTGCCAGCAGCGGCAGGGGGCCCCCCTACGAGCAGTACGTC. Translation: CASSGRGPPYEQYV.

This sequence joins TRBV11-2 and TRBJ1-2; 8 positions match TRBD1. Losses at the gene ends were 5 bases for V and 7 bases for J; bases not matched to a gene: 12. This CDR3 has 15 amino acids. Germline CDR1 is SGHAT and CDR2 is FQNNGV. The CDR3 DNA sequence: TGTGCCAGCAGCCCAACGGGACAGGTGTCGGGTGGCTACACCTTC. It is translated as CASSPTGQVSGGYTF.

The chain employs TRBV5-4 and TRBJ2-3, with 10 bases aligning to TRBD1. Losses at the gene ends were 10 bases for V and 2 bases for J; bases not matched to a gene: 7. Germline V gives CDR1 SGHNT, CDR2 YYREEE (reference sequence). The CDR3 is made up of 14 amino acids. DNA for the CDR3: TGTGCCTTATCTGGGACAGGGGTCACAGATACGCAGTATTTT. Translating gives CALSGTGVTDTQYF.

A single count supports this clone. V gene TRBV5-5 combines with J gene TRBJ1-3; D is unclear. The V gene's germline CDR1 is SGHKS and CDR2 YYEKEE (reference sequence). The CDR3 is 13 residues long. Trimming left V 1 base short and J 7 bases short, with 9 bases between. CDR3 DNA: TGTGCCAGCAGCTTGAAGTACTCGAACACCATATATTTT. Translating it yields CASSLKYSNTIYF.

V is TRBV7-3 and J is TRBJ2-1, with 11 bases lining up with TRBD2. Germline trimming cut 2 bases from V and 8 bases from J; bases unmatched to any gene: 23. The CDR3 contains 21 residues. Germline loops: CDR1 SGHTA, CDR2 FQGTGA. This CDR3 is CASSLFGRQYPTSGRDDEQFF. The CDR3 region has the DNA TGTGCCAGCAGCTTATTCGGTAGACAATACCCCACTAGCGGGAGAGACGATGAGCAGTTCTTC.

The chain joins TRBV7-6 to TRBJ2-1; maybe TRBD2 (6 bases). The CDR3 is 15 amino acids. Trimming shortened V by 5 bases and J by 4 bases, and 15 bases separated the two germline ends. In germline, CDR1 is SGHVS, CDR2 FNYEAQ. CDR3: CASSPPSGTYNEQFF. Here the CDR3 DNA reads TGTGCCAGCAGCCCCCCTTCCGGGACTTACAATGAGCAGTTCTTC.

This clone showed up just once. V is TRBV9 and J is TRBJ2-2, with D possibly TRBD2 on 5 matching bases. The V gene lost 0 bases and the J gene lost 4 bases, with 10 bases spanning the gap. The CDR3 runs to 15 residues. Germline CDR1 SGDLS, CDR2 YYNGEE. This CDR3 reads CASSVGLRGTGELFF. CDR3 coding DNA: TGTGCCAGCAGCGTAGGCCTACGGGGCACCGGGGAGCTGTTTTTT.

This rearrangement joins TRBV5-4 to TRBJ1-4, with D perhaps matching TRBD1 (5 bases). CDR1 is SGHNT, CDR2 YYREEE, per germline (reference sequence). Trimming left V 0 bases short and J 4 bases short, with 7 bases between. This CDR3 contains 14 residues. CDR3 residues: CASSLGGDNEKLFF. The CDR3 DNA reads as TGTGCCAGCAGCTTGGGGGGGGATAATGAAAAACTGTTTTTT. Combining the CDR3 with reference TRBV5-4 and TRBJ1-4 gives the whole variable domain ETGVTQSPTHLIKTRGQQVTLRCSSQSGHNTVSWYQQALGQGPQFIFQYYREEENGRGNFPPRFSGLQFPNYSSELNVNALELDDSALYLCASSLGGDNEKLFFGSGTQLSVL.

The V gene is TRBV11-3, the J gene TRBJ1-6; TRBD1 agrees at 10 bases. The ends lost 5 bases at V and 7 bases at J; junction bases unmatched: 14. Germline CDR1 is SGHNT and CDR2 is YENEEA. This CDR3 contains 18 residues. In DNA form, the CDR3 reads TGTGCCAGCAGCCCCGCGGGGGGGACAGGGGCGATCAATTCACCCCTCCACTTT. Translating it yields CASSPAGGTGAINSPLHF.

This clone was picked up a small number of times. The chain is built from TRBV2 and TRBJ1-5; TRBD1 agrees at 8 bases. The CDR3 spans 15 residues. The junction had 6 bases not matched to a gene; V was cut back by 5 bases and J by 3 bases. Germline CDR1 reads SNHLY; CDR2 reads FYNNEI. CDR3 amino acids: CASSLRQGTNQPQHF. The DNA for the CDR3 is TGTGCCAGCAGTCTCCGACAGGGGACCAATCAGCCCCAGCATTTT.

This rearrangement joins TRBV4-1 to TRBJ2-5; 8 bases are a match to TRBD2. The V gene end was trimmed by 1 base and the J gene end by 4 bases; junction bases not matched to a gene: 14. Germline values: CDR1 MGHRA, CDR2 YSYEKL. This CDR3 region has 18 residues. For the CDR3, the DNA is TGCGCCAGCAGCCAAGGATATAGCCGGGGGGGCCTCCGAGAGACCCAGTACTTC. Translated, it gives CASSQGYSRGGLRETQYF.

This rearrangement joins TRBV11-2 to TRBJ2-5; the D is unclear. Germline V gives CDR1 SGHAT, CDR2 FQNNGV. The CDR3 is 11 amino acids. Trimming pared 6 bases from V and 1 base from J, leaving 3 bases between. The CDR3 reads CASRLQETQYF. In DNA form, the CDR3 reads TGTGCCAGCAGACTCCAAGAGACCCAGTACTTC.

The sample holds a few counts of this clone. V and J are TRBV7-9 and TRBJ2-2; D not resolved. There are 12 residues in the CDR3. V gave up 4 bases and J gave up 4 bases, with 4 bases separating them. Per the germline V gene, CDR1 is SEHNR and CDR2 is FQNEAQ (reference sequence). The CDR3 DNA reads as TGTGCCAGCAGCTCCGGCACCGGGGAGCTGTTTTTT. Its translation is CASSSGTGELFF.

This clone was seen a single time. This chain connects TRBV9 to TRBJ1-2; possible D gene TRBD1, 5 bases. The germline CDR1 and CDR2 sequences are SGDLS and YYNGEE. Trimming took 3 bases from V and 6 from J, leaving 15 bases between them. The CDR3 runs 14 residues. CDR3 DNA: TGTGCCAGCAGCGAACCAGGGTTAGGGAATGGCTACACCTTC. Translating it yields CASSEPGLGNGYTF.

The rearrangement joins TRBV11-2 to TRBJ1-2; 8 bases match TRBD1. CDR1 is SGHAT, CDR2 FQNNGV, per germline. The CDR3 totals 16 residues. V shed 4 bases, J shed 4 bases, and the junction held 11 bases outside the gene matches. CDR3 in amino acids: CASSSGTQGAGYGYTF. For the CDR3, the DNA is TGTGCCAGCAGCTCTGGGACTCAGGGGGCGGGCTATGGCTACACCTTC.